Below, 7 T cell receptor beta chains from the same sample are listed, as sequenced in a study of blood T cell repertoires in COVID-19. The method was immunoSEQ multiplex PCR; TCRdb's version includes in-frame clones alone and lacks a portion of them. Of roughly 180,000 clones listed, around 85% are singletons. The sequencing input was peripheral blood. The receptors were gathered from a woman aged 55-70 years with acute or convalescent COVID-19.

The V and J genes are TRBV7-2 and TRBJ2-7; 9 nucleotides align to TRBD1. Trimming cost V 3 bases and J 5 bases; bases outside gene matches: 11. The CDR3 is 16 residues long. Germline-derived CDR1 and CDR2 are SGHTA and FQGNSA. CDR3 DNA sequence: TGTGCCAGCAGCTTGGACAGGGGCATTATTTCGGACGAGCAGTACTTC. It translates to CASSLDRGIISDEQYF. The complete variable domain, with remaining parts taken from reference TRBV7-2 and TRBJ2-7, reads GAGVSQSPSNKVTEKGKDVELRCDPISGHTALYWYRQSLGQGLEFLIYFQGNSAPDKSGLPSDRFSAERTGGSVSTLTIQRTQQEDSAVYLCASSLDRGIISDEQYFGPGTRLTVT.

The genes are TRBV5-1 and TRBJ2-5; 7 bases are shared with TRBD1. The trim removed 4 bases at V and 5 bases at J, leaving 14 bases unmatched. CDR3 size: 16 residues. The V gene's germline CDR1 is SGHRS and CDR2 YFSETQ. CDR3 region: CASSPTTGVGKETQYF. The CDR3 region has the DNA TGCGCCAGCAGCCCCACCACAGGGGTCGGCAAGGAGACCCAGTACTTC.

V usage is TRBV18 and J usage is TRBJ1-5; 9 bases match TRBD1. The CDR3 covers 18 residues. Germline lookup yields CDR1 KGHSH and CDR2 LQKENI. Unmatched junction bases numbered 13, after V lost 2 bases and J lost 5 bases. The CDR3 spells CASSPNRPGTGNYQPQHF. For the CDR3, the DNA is TGTGCCAGCTCACCAAATCGGCCTGGGACAGGGAATTATCAGCCCCAGCATTTT.

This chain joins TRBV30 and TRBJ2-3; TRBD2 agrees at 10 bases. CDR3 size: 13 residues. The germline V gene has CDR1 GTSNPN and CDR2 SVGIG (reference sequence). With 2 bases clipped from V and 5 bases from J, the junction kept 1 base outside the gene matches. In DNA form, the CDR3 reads TGTGCCTGGAGTTCTAGCGGGGGAGATACGCAGTATTTT. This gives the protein CAWSSSGGDTQYF.

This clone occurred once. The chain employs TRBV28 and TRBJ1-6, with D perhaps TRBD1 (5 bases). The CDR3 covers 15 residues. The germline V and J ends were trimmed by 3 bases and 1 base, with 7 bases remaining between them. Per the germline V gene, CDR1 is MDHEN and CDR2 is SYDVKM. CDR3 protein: CASSLTESYNSPLHF. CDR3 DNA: TGTGCCAGCAGTTTGACAGAATCCTATAATTCACCCCTCCACTTT. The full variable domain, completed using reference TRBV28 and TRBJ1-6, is DVKVTQSSRYLVKRTGEKVFLECVQDMDHENMFWYRQDPGLGLRLIYFSYDVKMKEKGDIPEGYSVSREKKERFSLILESASTNQTSMYLCASSLTESYNSPLHFGNGTRLTVT.

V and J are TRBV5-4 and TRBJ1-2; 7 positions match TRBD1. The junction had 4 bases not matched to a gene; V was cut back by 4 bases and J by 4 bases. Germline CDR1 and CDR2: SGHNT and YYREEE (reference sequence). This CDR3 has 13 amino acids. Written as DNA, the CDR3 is TGTGCCAGCAGCCCCCCAGGGGGCTATGGCTACACCTTC. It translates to CASSPPGGYGYTF.

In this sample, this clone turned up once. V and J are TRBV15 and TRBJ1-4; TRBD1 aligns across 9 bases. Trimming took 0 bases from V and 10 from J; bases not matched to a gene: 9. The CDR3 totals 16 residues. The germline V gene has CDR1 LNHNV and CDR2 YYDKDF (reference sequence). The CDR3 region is CATSRDRGTGLGKLFF. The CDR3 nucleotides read TGTGCCACCAGCAGAGATCGGGGGACAGGGTTGGGAAAACTGTTTTTT.